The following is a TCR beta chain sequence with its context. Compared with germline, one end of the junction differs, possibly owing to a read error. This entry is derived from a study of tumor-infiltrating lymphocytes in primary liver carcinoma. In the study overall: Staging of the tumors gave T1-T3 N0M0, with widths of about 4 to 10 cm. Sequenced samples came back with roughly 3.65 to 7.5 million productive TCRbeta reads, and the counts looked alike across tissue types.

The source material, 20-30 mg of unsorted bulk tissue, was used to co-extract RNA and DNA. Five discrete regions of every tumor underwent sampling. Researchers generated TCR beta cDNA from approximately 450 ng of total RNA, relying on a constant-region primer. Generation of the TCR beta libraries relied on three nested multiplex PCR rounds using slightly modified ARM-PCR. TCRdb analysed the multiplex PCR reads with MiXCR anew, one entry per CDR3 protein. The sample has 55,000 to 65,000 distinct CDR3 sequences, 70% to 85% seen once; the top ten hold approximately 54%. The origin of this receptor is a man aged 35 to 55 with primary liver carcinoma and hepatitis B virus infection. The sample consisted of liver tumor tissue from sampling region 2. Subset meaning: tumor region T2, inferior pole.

CDR3 protein: CACSYSLAGAKIIQYF. DNA of the CDR3: TGCGCCTGCAGTTACAGTCTAGCTGGGGCCAAAATCATTCAGTACTTC. V is TRBV6-2 or TRBV6-3 and J is TRBJ2-4; D may be TRBD1 or TRBD2 (5 bases each). Germline CDR1 MNHEY, CDR2 SVGEGT. This CDR3 spans 16 amino acids.